This T cell receptor beta chain was sequenced for a study of T cell repertoires in cytomegalovirus infection. Across the study: Public TCR beta signatures indicated both CMV infection and matching HLA type. Study observations and caveats: In two of eight donors, the top clonotype was HLA-C-restricted CMV-specific. Frequencies of public TCR beta families were cumulated, and this identified carriers of CMV plus the relevant HLA.

This clonotype has only a few counts. No antigen is known for it. TCRdb called the reads again in MiXCR, with one record for every CDR3 protein. The profile shows around 710,000 distinct CDR3 sequences, 25% to 35% of them singletons. Germline V CDR1 and CDR2: SNHLY, FYNNEI. V lost 4 bases to trimming and J lost 0 bases, with 7 bases between them. This CDR3 has 14 amino acids. Here the sequenced sample was cultured CD8+ T cells from PBMCs, taken from culture after CMV antigen stimulation. This sequence was found in a human donor in good health (CMV status not recorded). Some clones in this sample may be carry-over from other donors' samples. This chain joins TRBV2 and TRBJ2-1; D is unresolved. The CDR3 coding sequence is TGTGCCAGCAGTGGCTCTCCCTCCTACAATGAGCAGTTCTTC. Translated, it gives CASSGSPSYNEQFF.